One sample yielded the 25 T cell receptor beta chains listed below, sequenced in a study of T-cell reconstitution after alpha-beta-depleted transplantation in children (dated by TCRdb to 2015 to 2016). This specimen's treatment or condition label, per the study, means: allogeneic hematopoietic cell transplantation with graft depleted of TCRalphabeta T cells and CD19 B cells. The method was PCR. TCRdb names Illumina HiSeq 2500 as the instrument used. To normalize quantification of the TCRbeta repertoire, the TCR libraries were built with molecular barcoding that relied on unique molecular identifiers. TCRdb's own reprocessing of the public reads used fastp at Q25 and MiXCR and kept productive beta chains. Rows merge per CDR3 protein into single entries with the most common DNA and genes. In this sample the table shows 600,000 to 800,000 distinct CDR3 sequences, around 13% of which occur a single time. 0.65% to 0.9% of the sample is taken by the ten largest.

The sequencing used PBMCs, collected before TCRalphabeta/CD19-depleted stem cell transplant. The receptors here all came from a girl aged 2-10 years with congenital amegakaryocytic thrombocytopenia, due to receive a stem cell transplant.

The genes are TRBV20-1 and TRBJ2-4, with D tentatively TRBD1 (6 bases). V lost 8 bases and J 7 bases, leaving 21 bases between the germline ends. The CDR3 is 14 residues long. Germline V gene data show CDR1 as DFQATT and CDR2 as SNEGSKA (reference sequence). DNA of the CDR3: TGCAGTTCCATACCCCGGGGCAGGGGTAACATTCAGTACTTC. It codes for CSSIPRGRGNIQYF.

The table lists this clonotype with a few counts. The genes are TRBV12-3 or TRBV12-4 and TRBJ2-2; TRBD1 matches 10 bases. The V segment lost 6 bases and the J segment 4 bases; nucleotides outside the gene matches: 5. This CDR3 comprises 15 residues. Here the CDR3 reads CASRGQGCCTGELFF. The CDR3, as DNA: TGTGCCAGCAGGGGACAGGGGTGTTGCACCGGGGAGCTGTTTTTT.

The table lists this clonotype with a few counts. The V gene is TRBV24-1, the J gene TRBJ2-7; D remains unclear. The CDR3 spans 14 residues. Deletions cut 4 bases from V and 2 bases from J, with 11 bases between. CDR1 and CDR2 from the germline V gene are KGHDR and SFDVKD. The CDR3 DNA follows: TGTGCCACCAGTGAAGGCGTCCTCCCCTACGAGCAGTACTTC. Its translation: CATSEGVLPYEQYF.

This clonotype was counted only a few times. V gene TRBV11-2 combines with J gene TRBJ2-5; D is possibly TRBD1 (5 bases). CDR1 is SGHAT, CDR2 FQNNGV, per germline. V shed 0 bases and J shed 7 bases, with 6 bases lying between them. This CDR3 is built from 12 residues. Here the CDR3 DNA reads TGTGCCAGCAGCTTAGAAGGGGTGACCCAGTACTTC. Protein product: CASSLEGVTQYF.

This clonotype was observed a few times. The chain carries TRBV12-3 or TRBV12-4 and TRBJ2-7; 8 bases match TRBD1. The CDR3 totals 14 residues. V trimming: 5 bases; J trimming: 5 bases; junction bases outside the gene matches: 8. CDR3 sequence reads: CASSPTRGQDEQYF. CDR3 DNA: TGTGCCAGCAGTCCAACCCGGGGACAGGACGAGCAGTACTTC.

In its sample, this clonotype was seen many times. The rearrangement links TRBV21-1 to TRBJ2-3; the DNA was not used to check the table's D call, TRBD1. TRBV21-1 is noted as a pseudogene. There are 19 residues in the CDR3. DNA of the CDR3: TGTGCCAGCAGCAAAGCGAAGGGGGCGACTGCTTCTAGCACAGATACGCAGTATTTT. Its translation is CASSKAKGATASSTDTQYF.

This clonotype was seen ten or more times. CDR3 residues: CATKRWSNEQFF. The CDR3, as DNA: TGTGCCACGAAGAGGTGGTCCAATGAGCAGTTCTTC. The gene calls are TRBV15 and TRBJ2-1; D unresolved. V was clipped by 9 bases and J by 6 bases, with 12 bases between them. Germline-derived CDR1 and CDR2 are LNHNV and YYDKDF (reference sequence). The CDR3 totals 12 residues.

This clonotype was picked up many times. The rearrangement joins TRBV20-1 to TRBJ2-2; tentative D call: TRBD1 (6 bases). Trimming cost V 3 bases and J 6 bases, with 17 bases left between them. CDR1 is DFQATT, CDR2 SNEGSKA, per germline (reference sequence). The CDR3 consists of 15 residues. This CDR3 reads CSASWVRGGSGELFF. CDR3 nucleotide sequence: TGCAGTGCTAGTTGGGTCAGGGGTGGTTCCGGGGAGCTGTTTTTT.

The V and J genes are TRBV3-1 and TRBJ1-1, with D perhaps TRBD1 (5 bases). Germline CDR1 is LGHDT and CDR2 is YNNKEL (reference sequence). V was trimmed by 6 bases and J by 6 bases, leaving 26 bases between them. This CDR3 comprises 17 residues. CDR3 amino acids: CASSPGLNTDPGAEAFF. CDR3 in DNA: TGTGCCAGCAGTCCAGGGCTCAACACTGACCCGGGCGCTGAAGCTTTCTTT. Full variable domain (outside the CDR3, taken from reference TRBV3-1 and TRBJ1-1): DTAVSQTPKYLVTQMGNDKSIKCEQNLGHDTMYWYKQDSKKFLKIMFSYNNKELIINETVPNRFSPKSPDKAHLNLHINSLELGDSAVYFCASSPGLNTDPGAEAFFGQGTRLTVV.

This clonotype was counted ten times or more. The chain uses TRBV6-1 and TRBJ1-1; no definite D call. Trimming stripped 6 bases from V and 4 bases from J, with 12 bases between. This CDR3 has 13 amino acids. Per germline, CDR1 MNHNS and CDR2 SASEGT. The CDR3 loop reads CASRRSLSTEAFF. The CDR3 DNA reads TGTGCCAGCAGGCGCAGTCTGAGCACTGAAGCTTTCTTT.

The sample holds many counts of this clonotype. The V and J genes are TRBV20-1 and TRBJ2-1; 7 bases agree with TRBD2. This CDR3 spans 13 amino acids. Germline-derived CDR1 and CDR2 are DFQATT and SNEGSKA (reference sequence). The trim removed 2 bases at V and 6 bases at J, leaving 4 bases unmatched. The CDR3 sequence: CSARRLAVNEQFF. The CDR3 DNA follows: TGCAGTGCTAGAAGGCTAGCGGTCAATGAGCAGTTCTTC.

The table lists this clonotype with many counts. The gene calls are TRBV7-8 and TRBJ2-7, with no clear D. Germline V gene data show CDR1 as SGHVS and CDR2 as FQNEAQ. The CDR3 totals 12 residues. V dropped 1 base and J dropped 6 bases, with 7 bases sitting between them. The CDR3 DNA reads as TGTGCCAGCAGCTTAGACCCTGGCGAGCAGTACTTC. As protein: CASSLDPGEQYF.

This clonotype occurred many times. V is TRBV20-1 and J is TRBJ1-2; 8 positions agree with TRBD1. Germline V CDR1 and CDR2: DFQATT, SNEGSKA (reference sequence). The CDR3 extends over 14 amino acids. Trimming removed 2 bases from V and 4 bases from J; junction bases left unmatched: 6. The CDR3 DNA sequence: TGCAGTGCTAGAAAGACAGGGGCTGGCTATGGCTACACCTTC. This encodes CSARKTGAGYGYTF.

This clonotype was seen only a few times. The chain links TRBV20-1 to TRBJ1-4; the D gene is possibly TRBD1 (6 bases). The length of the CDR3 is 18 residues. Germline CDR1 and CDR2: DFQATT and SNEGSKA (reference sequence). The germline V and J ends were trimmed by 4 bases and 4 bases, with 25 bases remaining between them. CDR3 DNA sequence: TGCAGTGCTACCTTGTCCCAGAAGGACAGCTTCTATAATGAAAAACTGTTTTTT. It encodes CSATLSQKDSFYNEKLFF.

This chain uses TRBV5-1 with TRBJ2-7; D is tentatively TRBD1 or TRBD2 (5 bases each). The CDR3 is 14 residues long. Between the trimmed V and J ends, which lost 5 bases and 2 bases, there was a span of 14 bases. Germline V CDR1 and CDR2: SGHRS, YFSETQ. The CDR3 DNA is TGCGCCAGCAGGATCGGGGACGGCCCCTACGAGCAGTACTTC. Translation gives CASRIGDGPYEQYF. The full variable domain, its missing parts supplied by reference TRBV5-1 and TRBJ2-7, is KAGVTQTPRYLIKTRGQQVTLSCSPISGHRSVSWYQQTPGQGLQFLFEYFSETQRNKGNFPGRFSGRQFSNSRSEMNVSTLELGDSALYLCASRIGDGPYEQYFGPGTRLTVT.

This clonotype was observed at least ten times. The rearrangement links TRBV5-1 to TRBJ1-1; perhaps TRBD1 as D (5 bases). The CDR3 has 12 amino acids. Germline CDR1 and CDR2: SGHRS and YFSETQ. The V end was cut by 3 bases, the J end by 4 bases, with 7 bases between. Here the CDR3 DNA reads TGCGCCAGCAGCTGGAGGGGCACTGAAGCTTTCTTT. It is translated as CASSWRGTEAFF.

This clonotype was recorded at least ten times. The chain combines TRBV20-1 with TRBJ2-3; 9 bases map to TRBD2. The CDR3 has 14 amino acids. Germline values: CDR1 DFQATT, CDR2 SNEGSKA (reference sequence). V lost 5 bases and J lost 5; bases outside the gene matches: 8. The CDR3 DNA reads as TGCAGTGCTCGGGCGGGAGGGTATCGAGATACGCAGTATTTT. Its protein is CSARAGGYRDTQYF.

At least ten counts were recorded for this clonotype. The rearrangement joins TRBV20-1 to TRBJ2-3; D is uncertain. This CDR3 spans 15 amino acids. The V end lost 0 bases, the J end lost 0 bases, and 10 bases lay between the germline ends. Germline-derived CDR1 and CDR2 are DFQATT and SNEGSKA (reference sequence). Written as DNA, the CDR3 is TGCAGTGCTAGAGATGAACAGACTAGCACAGATACGCAGTATTTT. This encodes CSARDEQTSTDTQYF.

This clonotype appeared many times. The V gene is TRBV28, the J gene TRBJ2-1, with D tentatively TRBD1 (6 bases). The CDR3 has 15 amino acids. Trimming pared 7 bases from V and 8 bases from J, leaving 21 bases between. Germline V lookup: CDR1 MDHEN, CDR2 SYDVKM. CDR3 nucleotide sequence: TGTGCCAGCATTCTTAGGGGGATCCGTGACCATGAGCAGTTCTTC. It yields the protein CASILRGIRDHEQFF.

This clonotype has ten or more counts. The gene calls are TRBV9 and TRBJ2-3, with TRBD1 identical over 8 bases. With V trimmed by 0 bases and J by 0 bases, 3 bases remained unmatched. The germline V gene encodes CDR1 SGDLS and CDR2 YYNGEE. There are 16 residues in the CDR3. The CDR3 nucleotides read TGTGCCAGCAGCGTAGGGACAGGGAGTAGCACAGATACGCAGTATTTT. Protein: CASSVGTGSSTDTQYF.

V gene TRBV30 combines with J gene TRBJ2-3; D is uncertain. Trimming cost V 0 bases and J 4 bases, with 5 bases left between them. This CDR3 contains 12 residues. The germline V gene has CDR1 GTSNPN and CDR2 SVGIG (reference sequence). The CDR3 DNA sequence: TGTGCCTGGAGTGTACTTTCAGATACGCAGTATTTT. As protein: CAWSVLSDTQYF. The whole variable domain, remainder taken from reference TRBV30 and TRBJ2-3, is SQTIHQWPATLVQPVGSPLSLECTVEGTSNPNLYWYRQAAGRGLQLLFYSVGIGQISSEVPQNLSASRPQDRQFILSSKKLLLSDSGFYLCAWSVLSDTQYFGPGTRLTVL.

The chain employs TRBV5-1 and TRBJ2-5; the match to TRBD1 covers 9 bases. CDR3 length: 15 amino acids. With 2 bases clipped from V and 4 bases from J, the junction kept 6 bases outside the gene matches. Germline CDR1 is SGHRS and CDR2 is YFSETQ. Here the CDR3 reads CASSFRDRARETQYF. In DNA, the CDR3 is TGCGCCAGCAGCTTTAGGGACAGGGCCCGAGAGACCCAGTACTTC. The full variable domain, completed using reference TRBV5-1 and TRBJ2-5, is KAGVTQTPRYLIKTRGQQVTLSCSPISGHRSVSWYQQTPGQGLQFLFEYFSETQRNKGNFPGRFSGRQFSNSRSEMNVSTLELGDSALYLCASSFRDRARETQYFGPGTRLLVL.

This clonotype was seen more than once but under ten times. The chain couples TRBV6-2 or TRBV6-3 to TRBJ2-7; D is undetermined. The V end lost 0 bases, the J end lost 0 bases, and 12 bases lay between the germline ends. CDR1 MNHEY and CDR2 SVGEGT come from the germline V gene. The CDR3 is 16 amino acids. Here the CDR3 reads CASSYSGRSGSYEQYF. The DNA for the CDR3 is TGTGCCAGCAGTTACTCGGGCCGGTCAGGCTCCTACGAGCAGTACTTC.

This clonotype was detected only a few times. CDR3 nucleotide sequence: TGTGCCAGTAGTATCATCCCGGGACAGGGGAGTGAAAAACTGTTTTTT. Translated, it gives CASSIIPGQGSEKLFF. This sequence joins TRBV19 and TRBJ1-4; 10 bases fit TRBD1. The CDR3 contains 16 residues. V shed 3 bases, J shed 7 bases, and the junction held 8 bases outside the gene matches. Per germline, CDR1 LNHDA and CDR2 SQIVND (reference sequence).

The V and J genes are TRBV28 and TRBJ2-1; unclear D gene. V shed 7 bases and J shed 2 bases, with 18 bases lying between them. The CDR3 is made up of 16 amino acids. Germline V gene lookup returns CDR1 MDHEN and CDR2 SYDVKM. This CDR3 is CASTSGGAVPYNEQFF. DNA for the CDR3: TGTGCCAGCACTTCAGGCGGTGCGGTTCCCTACAATGAGCAGTTCTTC.